Following are 20 T cell receptor beta chains from one sample sequenced in a study of response to subunit inactivated influenza vaccine. TCRdb independently ran MiXCR on the RT-PCR reads; one entry per CDR3 protein. The data show under 550,000 distinct CDR3 sequences, with approximately 7.2% seen just once and roughly 14% held by the top ten. Sample: PBMCs from blood, taken about 23 months after vaccination. The receptors here all came from a man between 50 and 75 years old who received an inactivated influenza vaccine.

The chain has TRBV12-3 or TRBV12-4 and TRBJ2-3; D might be TRBD2 (5 bases). The CDR3 spans 11 residues. Trimming took off 5 bases at V and 8 bases at J, with 8 bases between the two ends. CDR3 sequence: CASSERSTQYF. The CDR3 DNA sequence: TGTGCCAGCAGTGAGCGGTCTACGCAGTATTTT.

The CDR3 is CASSQDPLVHEQYF. The CDR3 coding sequence is TGCGCCAGCAGCCAAGACCCCTTGGTCCACGAGCAGTACTTC. This chain joins TRBV4-1 and TRBJ2-7; D is unresolved. Trimming took 0 bases from V and 5 from J, leaving 11 bases between them. The CDR3 consists of 14 residues. The germline gives CDR1 MGHRA, CDR2 YSYEKL.

The rearrangement joins TRBV11-2 to TRBJ1-3; D unresolved. Germline CDR1 SGHAT, CDR2 FQNNGV. The CDR3 sequence is 12 residues long. Trimming shortened V by 5 bases and J by 2 bases, and 4 bases separated the two germline ends. This CDR3 is CASSSTGNTIYF. The DNA for the CDR3 is TGTGCCAGCAGCAGCACTGGAAACACCATATATTTT.

The V gene is TRBV9, the J gene TRBJ2-5; D uncertain. This CDR3 comprises 14 residues. V lost 0 bases, J lost 6 bases, and 12 bases lay in between. The germline V gene encodes CDR1 SGDLS and CDR2 YYNGEE. This CDR3 reads CASSVAPDVQTQYF. The CDR3 nucleotides are TGTGCCAGCAGCGTAGCTCCAGATGTGCAGACCCAGTACTTC. Variable domain in full (rest from reference TRBV9 and TRBJ2-5): DSGVTQTPKHLITATGQRVTLRCSPRSGDLSVYWYQQSLDQGLQFLIQYYNGEERAKGNILERFSAQQFPDLHSELNLSSLELGDSALYFCASSVAPDVQTQYFGPGTRLLVL.

CDR3 in DNA: TGCGCCAGCAGCCGTGGACAGCCGGCCACAGATACGCAGTATTTT. Its protein is CASSRGQPATDTQYF. V usage is TRBV4-1 and J usage is TRBJ2-3; weak D call: TRBD1 (6 bases). This CDR3 is 15 amino acids long. The ends were cut back, 4 bases at V and 2 bases at J, with 13 bases in the middle. Germline V gene lookup returns CDR1 MGHRA and CDR2 YSYEKL.

This clonotype was detected many times. The chain employs TRBV5-1 and TRBJ2-3; D perhaps matches TRBD2 (5 bases). Between the trimmed V and J ends, which lost 5 bases and 1 base, there was a span of 5 bases. The CDR3 runs to 12 residues. The germline V gene encodes CDR1 SGHRS and CDR2 YFSETQ. Written as DNA, the CDR3 is TGCGCCAGCAGGGAGGGCACAGATACGCAGTATTTT. Residues: CASREGTDTQYF.

This clonotype occurred a few times. The genes are TRBV4-2 and TRBJ2-1; 7 bases agree with TRBD2. With V trimmed by 0 bases and J by 9 bases, 17 bases remained unmatched. CDR3 size: 18 residues. CDR1 and CDR2 (germline): LGHNA, YNFKEQ. The CDR3 is CASSQERASGLGGGEQFF. As DNA, the CDR3 is TGTGCCAGCAGCCAAGAGCGGGCTAGCGGCCTGGGTGGAGGTGAGCAGTTCTTC.

Turning to this clonotype: An end of the junction differs from the germline gene, which may be a read error. The genes are TRBV12-3 or TRBV12-4 and TRBJ2-5; D is perhaps TRBD2 (6 bases). The CDR3 totals 15 residues. The CDR3: CDSSLATSGQETQYF. CDR3 in DNA: TGTGACAGCAGTTTAGCAACCAGCGGGCAAGAGACCCAGTACTTC.

The chain has TRBV28 and TRBJ1-1; tentative D call: TRBD1 (5 bases). Trimming removed 3 bases at V and 5 bases at J, with 13 bases between. CDR3 size: 14 residues. The germline CDR1 and CDR2 sequences are MDHEN and SYDVKM. The CDR3 DNA reads TGTGCCAGCAGTTTGGGGGGGACTTGGACTGAAGCTTTCTTT. Its translation: CASSLGGTWTEAFF.

This clonotype was picked up many times. CDR3 amino acids: CSVGTAEAFF. In nucleotides, the CDR3 is TGCAGCGTTGGGACAGCCGAAGCTTTCTTT. The chain carries TRBV29-1 and TRBJ1-1; D perhaps matches TRBD1 (6 bases). Germline V gene data show CDR1 as SQVTM and CDR2 as ANQGSEA. The V gene lost 4 bases and the J gene lost 8 bases, with 8 bases spanning the gap. The CDR3 is made up of 10 amino acids. Filled out from reference TRBV29-1 and TRBJ1-1, the complete variable domain reads SAVISQKPSRDICQRGTSLTIQCQVDSQVTMMFWYRQQPGQSLTLIATANQGSEATYESGFVIDKFPISRPNLTFSTLTVSNMSPEDSSIYLCSVGTAEAFFGQGTRLTVV.

In its sample, this clonotype was seen a few times. The chain uses TRBV7-9 and TRBJ2-3; maybe TRBD2 (5 bases). The CDR3 totals 12 residues. CDR1 SEHNR and CDR2 FQNEAQ come from the germline V gene (reference sequence). Between the trimmed V and J ends, which lost 5 bases and 7 bases, there was a span of 10 bases. The CDR3 coding sequence is TGTGCCAGCAGCGCCGAGGGAAATACGCAGTATTTT. This codes for CASSAEGNTQYF.

CDR3 loop: CASSHHRGVSYNEQFF. The CDR3 DNA is TGTGCCAGCAGCCACCACAGGGGGGTCTCCTACAATGAGCAGTTCTTC. J is TRBJ2-1 and V is TRBV7-8, with 8 nucleotides matching TRBD1. Germline V gene lookup returns CDR1 SGHVS and CDR2 FQNEAQ. The CDR3 has 16 amino acids. V lost 5 bases, J lost 0 bases, and 6 bases stayed unmatched.

This clonotype came up a few times. The rearrangement joins TRBV20-1 to TRBJ2-3; D gene uncertain. Per the germline V gene, CDR1 is DFQATT and CDR2 is SNEGSKA (reference sequence). CDR3 length: 18 amino acids. V was trimmed by 0 bases and J by 5 bases, leaving 24 bases between them. The DNA for the CDR3 is TGCAGTGCTAGAGATCAAGGCGTCCACCCTGCCTTGGGAGATACGCAGTATTTT. Encoded protein: CSARDQGVHPALGDTQYF.

The chain is built from TRBV7-9 and TRBJ1-4; D unresolved. The CDR3 contains 16 residues. V gave up 5 bases and J gave up 4 bases, with 17 bases separating them. Per the germline V gene, CDR1 is SEHNR and CDR2 is FQNEAQ (reference sequence). DNA of the CDR3: TGTGCCAGCAGCGATCGGCCGGTTGGGGTTAATGAAAAACTGTTTTTT. It specifies CASSDRPVGVNEKLFF.

This clonotype was seen many times. The chain is built from TRBV12-3 or TRBV12-4 and TRBJ2-5; possibly TRBD2 for D (6 bases). Trimming took off 3 bases at V and 3 bases at J, with 14 bases between the two ends. This CDR3 has 15 residues. In DNA form, the CDR3 reads TGTGCCAGCAGTTTTTGGGGGGAGCGGGAAGAGACCCAGTACTTC. This encodes CASSFWGEREETQYF.

The V call is TRBV3-1, the J call TRBJ1-2; TRBD1 aligns across 7 bases. This CDR3 contains 13 residues. Germline V gives CDR1 LGHDT, CDR2 YNNKEL (reference sequence). Trimming took 4 bases from V and 8 from J; bases not matched to a gene: 7. In DNA form, the CDR3 reads TGTGCCAGCAGCCGCAAGGACAGGCAGGGCTACACCTTC. Amino acid sequence: CASSRKDRQGYTF.

This chain connects TRBV29-1 to TRBJ2-2; TRBD2 might be the D (5 bases). The length of the CDR3 is 14 residues. Per the germline V gene, CDR1 is SQVTM and CDR2 is ANQGSEA. Trimming removed 5 bases from V and 1 base from J, with 11 bases in between. The CDR3 DNA reads as TGCAGCGTTCCGGGAACAAAGAACACCGGGGAGCTGTTTTTT. Encoded protein: CSVPGTKNTGELFF.

The genes are TRBV28 and TRBJ1-5, with D tentatively TRBD1 (5 bases). CDR3 length equals 14 residues. Trimming cost V 8 bases and J 1 base, with 12 bases left between them. Germline V gene sequence: CDR1 MDHEN, CDR2 SYDVKM. CDR3 DNA sequence: TGTGCCAGCCAACCCGGGGGGAGCAATCAGCCCCAGCATTTT. Protein sequence: CASQPGGSNQPQHF.

V gene TRBV3-1 combines with J gene TRBJ2-3, with TRBD2 identical over 10 bases. V trimming: 3 bases; J trimming: 3 bases; junction bases outside the gene matches: 6. Germline-derived CDR1 and CDR2 are LGHDT and YNNKEL (reference sequence). The CDR3 totals 16 residues. CDR3 coding DNA: TGTGCCAGCAGCCAGAGAGCGGGAGGGCCGACAGATACGCAGTATTTT. It is translated as CASSQRAGGPTDTQYF.

The table lists this clonotype with many counts. The chain is built from TRBV29-1 and TRBJ1-5; 7 bases align to TRBD1. Trimming cost V 7 bases and J 7 bases; bases outside gene matches: 22. Germline assignment: CDR1 SQVTM and CDR2 ANQGSEA. CDR3 size: 17 residues. The CDR3 here is CSATRKLEQGSNQPQHF. CDR3 DNA sequence: TGCAGCGCAACACGGAAACTCGAACAGGGGTCGAACCAGCCCCAGCATTTT.